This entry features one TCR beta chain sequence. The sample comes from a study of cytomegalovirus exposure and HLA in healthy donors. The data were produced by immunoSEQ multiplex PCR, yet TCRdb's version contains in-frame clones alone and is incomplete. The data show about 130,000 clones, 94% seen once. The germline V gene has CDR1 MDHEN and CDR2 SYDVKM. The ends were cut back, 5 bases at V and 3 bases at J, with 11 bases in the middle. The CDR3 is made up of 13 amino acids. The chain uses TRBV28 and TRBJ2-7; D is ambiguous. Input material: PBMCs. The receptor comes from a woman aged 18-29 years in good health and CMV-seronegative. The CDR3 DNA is TGTGCCAGCAGTGGCGCAGGTTTCTACGAGCAGTACTTC. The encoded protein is CASSGAGFYEQYF.